The 23 T cell receptor beta chains presented below share a single source sample, sequenced in a study of early T cells in non-severe SARS-CoV-2 infection. Using its own MiXCR run on the 5' RACE reads, TCRdb lists one record per CDR3 protein. The sample shows 80,000 to 100,000 distinct CDR3 sequences, about 15% of them seen only once. The sample was whole blood. The receptor set was obtained from an adult who was a healthcare worker with PCR-confirmed SARS-CoV-2 infection or an uninfected control (not recorded which).

This clonotype was seen more than once but under ten times. The V call is TRBV28, the J call TRBJ2-3, with 8 bases aligning to TRBD2. Germline V lookup: CDR1 MDHEN, CDR2 SYDVKM. The length of the CDR3 is 14 residues. V gave up 3 bases and J gave up 8 bases; unmatched junction bases: 7. This CDR3 is CASSLGTRRGTQYF. The CDR3 nucleotides are TGTGCCAGCAGTTTGGGGACTAGGAGAGGTACGCAGTATTTT.

This clonotype has only a few counts. V usage is TRBV2 and J usage is TRBJ1-5, with D hard to call. CDR1 is SNHLY, CDR2 FYNNEI, per germline. V gave up 8 bases and J gave up 5 bases, with 13 bases separating them. The CDR3 runs 13 residues. In DNA, the CDR3 is TGTGCCAGCGGTTATGGAAGGGATCAGCCCCAGCATTTT. Its protein is CASGYGRDQPQHF.

This clonotype turned up a few times. The chain carries TRBV20-1 and TRBJ1-6; D uncertain. V was clipped by 2 bases and J by 9 bases, with 17 bases between them. The CDR3 contains 15 residues. Germline-derived CDR1 and CDR2 are DFQATT and SNEGSKA (reference sequence). The CDR3 sequence is CSARYETFGVSPLHF. Here the CDR3 DNA reads TGCAGTGCTAGATACGAGACCTTCGGGGTTTCACCCCTCCACTTT.

V usage is TRBV28 and J usage is TRBJ1-6; 7 nucleotides align to TRBD1. Germline values: CDR1 MDHEN, CDR2 SYDVKM. This CDR3 region has 13 residues. Unmatched junction bases numbered 2, after V lost 6 bases and J lost 6 bases. For the CDR3, the DNA is TGTGCCAGCAGGCCAGGGGGTAATTCACCCCTCCACTTT. It specifies CASRPGGNSPLHF.

This clonotype has at least ten counts. The CDR3 sequence: CASSLVGHSNQPQHF. The CDR3, as DNA: TGTGCCAGCAGCTTGGTGGGTCATAGCAATCAGCCCCAGCATTTT. The chain recombines TRBV5-6 with TRBJ1-5; the D is unclear. Trimming removed 0 bases at V and 0 bases at J, with 7 bases between. The CDR3 is 15 amino acids. Germline assignment: CDR1 SGHDT and CDR2 YYEEEE. Using reference TRBV5-6 and TRBJ1-5 for the parts outside the CDR3, the full variable domain is DAGVTQSPTHLIKTRGQQVTLRCSPKSGHDTVSWYQQALGQGPQFIFQYYEEEERQRGNFPDRFSGHQFPNYSSELNVNALLLGDSALYLCASSLVGHSNQPQHFGDGTRLSIL.

This clonotype occurred many times. The rearrangement joins TRBV20-1 to TRBJ2-7; 8 bases fit TRBD1. The germline V gene has CDR1 DFQATT and CDR2 SNEGSKA (reference sequence). The CDR3 is 14 residues long. The trim removed 6 bases at V and 4 bases at J, leaving 11 bases unmatched. As DNA, the CDR3 is TGCAGTGCCCAACGACAGGGGTCTAGATACGAGCAGTACTTC. Encoded protein: CSAQRQGSRYEQYF.

This clonotype was seen at least ten times. The chain joins TRBV3-1 to TRBJ1-1, with D hard to call. CDR3 size: 14 residues. Per germline, CDR1 LGHDT and CDR2 YNNKEL (reference sequence). Trimming left V 3 bases short and J 3 bases short, with 11 bases between. The CDR3, as DNA: TGTGCCAGCAGCCAGGCCTCAACGGACACTGAAGCTTTCTTT. Translated, it gives CASSQASTDTEAFF.

This chain joins TRBV10-3 and TRBJ2-7, with D uncertain. The CDR3 totals 12 residues. V lost 4 bases and J 2 bases, leaving 6 bases between the germline ends. Germline V gene lookup returns CDR1 ENHRY and CDR2 SYGVKD. The CDR3: CAISGLTYEQYF. The CDR3 nucleotides are TGTGCCATCAGTGGATTGACCTACGAGCAGTACTTC.

Worth noting for this clonotype: One junction end disagrees with the germline gene, perhaps due to a read error. The chain uses TRBV5-1 and TRBJ2-5; 10 bases are shared with TRBD2. Germline values: CDR1 SGHRS, CDR2 YFSETQ. The CDR3 consists of 16 residues. The CDR3 DNA reads TGCGTCAGCAGCCGTATTCTAGCGGGGGAGCAAGAGACCCAGTACTTC. This sequence encodes CVSSRILAGEQETQYF.

The chain carries TRBV6-4 and TRBJ1-4; no clear D. The CDR3 spans 14 residues. Germline CDR1 reads MRHNA; CDR2 reads SNTAGT. Trimming cost V 0 bases and J 11 bases, with 13 bases left between them. CDR3 bases: TGTGCCAGCAGTGACTCGAGTGTTCCGGGTAAACTGTTTTTT. Translating gives CASSDSSVPGKLFF.

The gene calls are TRBV6-2 or TRBV6-3 and TRBJ2-1, with unresolved D. The CDR3 is made up of 11 amino acids. Germline CDR1 is MNHEY and CDR2 is SVGEGT. Between the trimmed V and J ends, which lost 7 bases and 7 bases, there was a span of 8 bases. The chain's CDR3 is CASTLRNEQFF. Here the CDR3 DNA reads TGTGCCAGCACCTTAAGGAATGAGCAGTTCTTC.

This clonotype was seen many times. The chain uses TRBV5-1 and TRBJ2-1; 7 positions agree with TRBD1. CDR1 is SGHRS and CDR2 is YFSETQ in the germline V gene. The CDR3 totals 14 residues. V was clipped by 4 bases and J by 4 bases; unmatched bases: 5. The DNA of the CDR3 is TGCGCCAGCAGCCCCGGACAGGTTTACAATGAGCAGTTCTTC. Residues: CASSPGQVYNEQFF.

The CDR3 DNA reads TGTGCCAGCAGTCGAAACCCTAGCACAGATACGCAGTATTTT. It is translated as CASSRNPSTDTQYF. The gene calls are TRBV7-6 and TRBJ2-3; D is uncertain. Germline CDR1 SGHVS, CDR2 FNYEAQ. CDR3 length: 14 residues. V gave up 6 bases and J gave up 0 bases, with 10 bases separating them.

This clonotype was seen only a few times. The chain couples TRBV5-4 to TRBJ1-6; tentatively, D is TRBD1 (5 bases). V lost 0 bases and J lost 5, with 9 bases in between. Germline V gene data show CDR1 as SGHNT and CDR2 as YYREEE (reference sequence). This CDR3 has 15 amino acids. The CDR3 sequence: CASSLAAGNNSPLHF. The CDR3 bases are TGTGCCAGCAGCTTGGCGGCAGGGAATAATTCACCCCTCCACTTT.

The CDR3 bases are TGTGCCAGCAGTTTAACGGGGACCGATAATGAAAAACTGTTTTTT. Translation gives CASSLTGTDNEKLFF. This chain connects TRBV12-3 or TRBV12-4 to TRBJ1-4, with TRBD1 as a possible D gene (5 bases). The CDR3 has 15 residues. The ends were cut back, 2 bases at V and 4 bases at J, with 11 bases in the middle.

The count of this clonotype is one. The conserved final phenylalanine or tryptophan is absent from the CDR3, which likely points to a read error. This sequence joins TRBV5-6 and TRBJ1-2; possible D gene TRBD1, 6 bases. The CDR3 sequence is 14 residues long. Germline V gene data show CDR1 as SGHDT and CDR2 as YYEEEE. Between the trimmed V and J ends, which lost 0 bases and 0 bases, there was a span of 6 bases. As DNA, the CDR3 is TGTGCCAGCAGCTTGGACAGGGCTAACTATGGCTACACCTCC. As protein: CASSLDRANYGYTS.

The chain employs TRBV27 and TRBJ1-6, with 7 nucleotides matching TRBD1. After removal of 6 bases from V and 14 bases from J, the junction contained 7 bases not matched to a gene. Germline CDR1 reads MNHEY; CDR2 reads SMNVEV (reference sequence). The CDR3 spans 12 residues. The CDR3 sequence: CASSPQGLTLHF. CDR3 nucleotides: TGTGCCAGCAGCCCACAGGGGCTCACCCTCCACTTT.

This clonotype has a single count. This sequence joins TRBV12-3 or TRBV12-4 and TRBJ2-7, with D unresolved. The CDR3 has 13 amino acids. Trimming took 1 base from V and 6 from J, leaving 10 bases between them. The CDR3 region has the DNA TGTGCCAGCAGTTTAGTACACCCGGGCGAGCAGTACTTC. Translating it yields CASSLVHPGEQYF.

The table lists this clonotype with many counts. The chain carries TRBV20-1 and TRBJ2-3; D is uncertain. The CDR3 runs to 12 residues. Germline V CDR1 and CDR2: DFQATT, SNEGSKA (reference sequence). Trimming cost V 7 bases and J 6 bases, with 14 bases left between them. For the CDR3, the DNA is TGCAGTGTTCCTAGGCCGGTGGATACGCAGTATTTT. This codes for CSVPRPVDTQYF.

This clonotype was seen many times. The gene calls are TRBV24-1 and TRBJ1-5, with D unclear. V was shortened by 3 bases and J by 1 base, with 6 bases between the two germline ends. The CDR3 loop spans 14 amino acids. CDR1 and CDR2 from the germline V gene are KGHDR and SFDVKD. The CDR3 region has the DNA TGTGCCACCAGTGATCCGGGGAGCAATCAGCCCCAGCATTTT. Protein product: CATSDPGSNQPQHF.

In its sample, this clonotype was seen many times. The chain employs TRBV7-2 and TRBJ1-5; D may be TRBD1 (5 bases). This CDR3 has 14 amino acids. Trimming cost V 1 base and J 4 bases, with 8 bases left between them. The germline V gene has CDR1 SGHTA and CDR2 FQGNSA. In DNA form, the CDR3 reads TGTGCCAGCAGCTTAGAGGCAGGGAATCAGCCCCAGCATTTT. Protein: CASSLEAGNQPQHF.

This clonotype has only a few counts. V usage is TRBV29-1 and J usage is TRBJ1-3, with TRBD1 matching 10 bases. Germline assignment: CDR1 SQVTM and CDR2 ANQGSEA. Trimming took 5 bases from V and 1 from J; bases not matched to a gene: 2. This CDR3 comprises 14 residues. The CDR3 loop reads CSVPGQGSGNTIYF. The CDR3 DNA follows: TGCAGCGTTCCGGGACAGGGGTCTGGAAACACCATATATTTT.

This clonotype was counted many times. V gene TRBV4-3 combines with J gene TRBJ2-1; D perhaps matches TRBD2 (5 bases). This CDR3 has 15 residues. Trimming took 0 bases from V and 3 from J, leaving 9 bases between them. CDR1 and CDR2 (germline): LGHNA, YSLEER. The CDR3 loop is CASSQEGVSYNEQFF. DNA of the CDR3: TGCGCCAGCAGCCAAGAGGGAGTTAGCTACAATGAGCAGTTCTTC.